This T cell receptor (beta chain) was found in a study of blood T cell repertoires in COVID-19. V lost 3 bases, J lost 1 base, and 9 bases lay in between. Germline CDR1 and CDR2: KGHSH and LQKENI. The CDR3 has 14 residues. The method was immunoSEQ multiplex PCR; TCRdb's version includes in-frame clones alone and lacks a portion of them. The sample carries some 64,000 clones, roughly 84% recorded once. This clone has just one count. The chain couples TRBV18 to TRBJ1-2, with D unclear. Sequencing was carried out using peripheral blood. The source of this sequence is a man between 60 and 70 years old with COVID-19, enrolled during active disease. DNA of the CDR3: TGTGCCAGCTCACCTCCCTCTATTAACTATGGCTACACCTTC. Translated: CASSPPSINYGYTF.